The 18 T cell receptor beta chains below all came from one sample that was sequenced in a study of post-analysis software for immune sequencing data. Study-wide findings and caveats: Compared with controls, patients had more of five TRBV segments, including TRBV5-6, TRBV5-1 and TRBV20-1.

Their cognate antigens are unknown. Prepared TCR beta cDNA libraries contained unique molecular identifiers. TCRdb fed the PCR reads into MiXCR, producing one record per CDR3 protein. This table has 400,000 to 500,000 distinct CDR3 sequences, 30% to 45% appearing once. The sample was blood. The receptors shown here come from a girl aged 2-10 years with multiple sclerosis.

The rearrangement uses TRBV11-2 and TRBJ2-6, with D perhaps TRBD1 (5 bases). The CDR3 covers 18 residues. From germline, CDR1 is SGHAT and CDR2 FQNNGV. Deletions cut 3 bases from V and 2 bases from J, with 17 bases between. As DNA, the CDR3 is TGTGCCAGCAGCTTGGGGCGGAACGTGGGTCCTGGGGCCAACGTCCTGACTTTC. Its protein product is CASSLGRNVGPGANVLTF.

The chain has TRBV5-1 and TRBJ1-4, with D hard to call. The CDR3 covers 14 residues. The V and J ends lost 1 base and 6 bases respectively, with 10 bases between them. Looked up from germline, CDR1 is SGHRS and CDR2 is YFSETQ. This chain's CDR3 is CASSLLRGDEKLFF. The CDR3 DNA sequence: TGCGCCAGCAGCTTGCTACGGGGTGATGAAAAACTGTTTTTT.

This clonotype was found a few times. This chain joins TRBV5-5 and TRBJ2-7; D might be TRBD1 (5 bases). Trimming left V 2 bases short and J 0 bases short, with 18 bases between. This CDR3 has 17 amino acids. Per the germline V gene, CDR1 is SGHKS and CDR2 is YYEKEE (reference sequence). CDR3 loop: CASSFGNPAGASYEQYF. The CDR3 region has the DNA TGTGCCAGCAGCTTCGGTAATCCGGCTGGGGCCTCCTACGAGCAGTACTTC.

Only one count was recorded for this clonotype. J is TRBJ2-2 and V is TRBV5-8; unclear D gene. Germline V gene sequence: CDR1 SGHTS, CDR2 YDEGEE. This CDR3 has 13 residues. The ends were cut back, 0 bases at V and 6 bases at J, with 6 bases in the middle. CDR3 sequence: CASSLAWSGELFF. The CDR3 nucleotides are TGTGCCAGCAGCTTGGCCTGGTCCGGGGAGCTGTTTTTT.

This rearrangement joins TRBV4-3 to TRBJ1-2; no clear D. This CDR3 comprises 15 residues. Germline-derived CDR1 and CDR2 are LGHNA and YSLEER. With 1 base removed from V and 2 bases from J, the gap between germline ends came to 11 bases. The CDR3 DNA follows: TGCGCCAGCAGCCAAGTCATGCAGGCCAACTATGGCTACACCTTC. Its translation is CASSQVMQANYGYTF.

This clonotype was detected a few times. The chain is built from TRBV24-1 and TRBJ2-1; 7 nucleotides align to TRBD1. Germline V gene data show CDR1 as KGHDR and CDR2 as SFDVKD. V trimming: 4 bases; J trimming: 8 bases; junction bases outside the gene matches: 10. This CDR3 spans 15 amino acids. The CDR3 sequence: CATSDPDMRGHEQFF. In DNA form, the CDR3 reads TGTGCCACCAGTGACCCGGACATGAGGGGGCATGAGCAGTTCTTC.

This chain uses TRBV7-2 with TRBJ2-4, with TRBD2 as a possible D gene (6 bases). Trimming stripped 5 bases from V and 13 bases from J, with 15 bases between. CDR3 length: 12 residues. Germline loops: CDR1 SGHTA, CDR2 FQGNSA. DNA of the CDR3: TGTGCCAGCAGCCTAGGCCGAGGAGGGCAGTACTTC. This sequence encodes CASSLGRGGQYF.

This clonotype was counted at least ten times. The rearrangement links TRBV20-1 to TRBJ2-1, with TRBD2 identical over 10 bases. The germline CDR1 and CDR2 sequences are DFQATT and SNEGSKA (reference sequence). Germline trimming cut 3 bases from V and 3 bases from J; bases unmatched to any gene: 8. CDR3 length: 16 residues. The CDR3 loop reads CSARLAGAKVYNEQFF. DNA for the CDR3: TGCAGTGCTAGGCTAGCGGGGGCCAAGGTCTACAATGAGCAGTTCTTC.

The chain links TRBV6-6 to TRBJ1-1; the D is unclear. The CDR3 consists of 11 residues. The V end lost 6 bases, the J end lost 5 bases, and 7 bases lay between the germline ends. CDR1 and CDR2 from the germline V gene are MNHNY and SVGAGI (reference sequence). The CDR3 here is CASRVGTEAFF. The CDR3 DNA is TGTGCCAGCAGGGTTGGGACTGAAGCTTTCTTT.

The chain uses TRBV4-1 and TRBJ2-5, with D tentatively TRBD1 (6 bases). The CDR3 is made up of 18 amino acids. Germline V CDR1 and CDR2: MGHRA, YSYEKL. Deletions cut 2 bases from V and 2 bases from J, with 21 bases between. CDR3: CASSQQTGPKPLQETQYF. The CDR3 region has the DNA TGCGCCAGCAGCCAACAGACAGGACCCAAACCCCTTCAAGAGACCCAGTACTTC.

This chain connects TRBV12-3 or TRBV12-4 to TRBJ2-7; no definite D call. The CDR3 loop spans 14 amino acids. V was clipped by 1 base and J by 1 base, with 8 bases between them. CDR3 protein: CASSLVGLSYEQYF. Written as DNA, the CDR3 is TGTGCCAGCAGTTTAGTGGGTTTGTCCTACGAGCAGTACTTC.

The V and J genes are TRBV7-2 and TRBJ2-1; a possible D gene is TRBD1 (6 bases). The V end lost 2 bases, the J end lost 15 bases, and 20 bases lay between the germline ends. This CDR3 is 14 amino acids long. The germline CDR1 and CDR2 sequences are SGHTA and FQGNSA. CDR3 sequence reads: CASSLRPNRDSAFF. CDR3 in DNA: TGTGCCAGCAGCTTAAGGCCTAACAGGGATTCTGCGTTCTTC.

The gene calls are TRBV12-3 or TRBV12-4 and TRBJ1-1; D is perhaps TRBD1 (5 bases). CDR3 length equals 11 residues. The ends were cut back, 8 bases at V and 4 bases at J, with 8 bases in the middle. The CDR3 nucleotides are TGTGCCAGCGGAGGGGTCACTGAAGCTTTCTTT. Translation gives CASGGVTEAFF.

A few counts support this clonotype. Compared with germline, one end of the junction differs, possibly owing to a read error. The chain uses TRBV7-2 and TRBJ1-5; TRBD1 agrees at 8 bases. There are 16 residues in the CDR3. CDR1 SGHTA and CDR2 FQGNSA come from the germline V gene. This CDR3 is CASSLGGTGVNQPQHF. CDR3 nucleotide sequence: TGTGCCAGCAGTTTAGGCGGGACAGGCGTCAATCAGCCCCAGCATTTT.

CDR3 nucleotide sequence: TGTGCCAGCAGCCAAGATGAGGGCTCGGGGTGGGAGACCCAGTACTTC. Amino acids: CASSQDEGSGWETQYF. The V and J genes are TRBV4-2 and TRBJ2-5; TRBD2 might be the D (5 bases). Germline CDR1 is LGHNA and CDR2 is YNFKEQ. The CDR3 is made up of 16 amino acids. V was pared by 0 bases and J by 5 bases, with 16 bases between.

This clonotype was counted only a few times. The chain employs TRBV20-1 and TRBJ2-7; 7 bases are shared with TRBD1. Trimming cost V 5 bases and J 9 bases; bases outside gene matches: 13. Germline-derived CDR1 and CDR2 are DFQATT and SNEGSKA (reference sequence). The CDR3 is 13 residues long. In DNA, the CDR3 is TGCAGTGCTGGCCCAGGGACAGAAACGAGGCAGTACTTC. Translated, it gives CSAGPGTETRQYF.

For this clonotype: The CDR3 ends on some other residue instead of the conserved phenylalanine or tryptophan, so this is likely a read error. V usage is TRBV5-1 and J usage is TRBJ2-5; D may correspond to TRBD1 or TRBD2 (5 bases each). TRBJ2-7 explains the end of the DNA better; the J call may be wrong. The CDR3 runs to 15 residues. Germline V gene data show CDR1 as SGHRS and CDR2 as YFSETQ. CDR3 sequence reads: CASSLGAGTDYEQYC. In DNA form, the CDR3 reads TGCGCCAGCAGCCTCGGAGCCGGGACCGACTACGAGCAGTACTGC.

The sample holds a few counts of this clonotype. The V call is TRBV4-2, the J call TRBJ2-3, with D hard to call. CDR3 length equals 14 residues. The germline gives CDR1 LGHNA, CDR2 YNFKEQ. The V end lost 1 base, the J end lost 5 bases, and 10 bases lay between the germline ends. The CDR3 spells CASSQGSTEDTQYF. The CDR3 DNA follows: TGTGCCAGCAGCCAAGGATCTACCGAAGATACGCAGTATTTT.